This T cell receptor (beta chain) was sequenced during a study of blood T cell repertoires in COVID-19. Looking at the study overall: Samples came from the United States, Italy and Spain, spanning acute and convalescent COVID-19. Sample material is recorded as cDNA or gDNA derived from T cells, B-cell-depleted T cells, or PBMCs.

The CDR3 is 19 residues long. Trimming shortened V by 0 bases and J by 5 bases, and 23 bases separated the two germline ends. Germline V gene lookup returns CDR1 LNHNV and CDR2 YYDKDF (reference sequence). How the authors handled the data: How many nucleated cells were present was estimated from reference gene primer amplification. Some clones are missing from TCRdb's copy, which holds only in-frame ones; the method was immunoSEQ multiplex PCR. V, J and clone size reflect that table, while D and trimming were determined from the DNA. Here the sample spans around 73,000 clones, about four fifths being singletons.

Sequenced input: peripheral blood. The chain joins TRBV15 to TRBJ1-5; D gene uncertain. This clonotype was obtained from a woman between 55 and 75 years old with acute or convalescent COVID-19. Written as DNA, the CDR3 is TGTGCCACCAGCAGAGATCTGGCCCGACTGACGCGCGGGTATCAGCCCCAGCATTTT. Amino acids: CATSRDLARLTRGYQPQHF.